This entry lists 29 T cell receptor beta chains sequenced from one sample in a study of vaccination and CD4 T cells after COVID-19. Sample treatment: approximately nine-day PBMC culture with coronavirus spike peptide pools or control peptides (ViraFEST assay). Sequenced with the Oncomine TCR Beta short-read assay was DNA taken from cultured CD4+ T cells. From the PCR reads, TCRdb called clonotypes with MiXCR, one entry per CDR3 protein. Of over 15,000 distinct CDR3 sequences in the sample, more than 35% are singletons; the top ten hold 5.6%. Their target antigens are unknown. The sequencing here drew on CD4+ T cells from blood, cultured in vitro, taken before SARS-CoV-2 vaccination. All receptors derive from a human donor who had recovered from COVID-19.

The rearrangement links TRBV2 to TRBJ2-7; perhaps TRBD2 as D (5 bases). The germline CDR1 and CDR2 sequences are SNHLY and FYNNEI. The V and J ends lost 6 bases and 1 base respectively, with 16 bases between them. The CDR3 has 15 residues. DNA of the CDR3: TGTGCCAGCAGGGCCCGGGGATTGGAGTCCTACGAGCAGTACTTC. Amino acids: CASRARGLESYEQYF.

This rearrangement joins TRBV20-1 to TRBJ2-1; D not certain. Looked up from germline, CDR1 is DFQATT and CDR2 is SNEGSKA (reference sequence). This CDR3 is built from 11 residues. Trimming removed 4 bases from V and 7 bases from J, with 8 bases in between. CDR3 nucleotides: TGCAGTGCTATTAATCTAAATGAGCAGTTCTTC. Protein: CSAINLNEQFF.

This clonotype appeared a few times. V gene TRBV6-1 combines with J gene TRBJ2-7; D could derive from TRBD1 or TRBD2 (5 bases each). Trimming took 2 bases from V and 0 from J, leaving 11 bases between them. CDR3 length: 15 amino acids. The germline gives CDR1 MNHNS, CDR2 SASEGT. The CDR3 protein is CASSEPGTASYEQYF. The CDR3 DNA is TGTGCCAGCAGTGAACCCGGGACCGCCTCCTACGAGCAGTACTTC.

This clonotype was seen more than once but under ten times. The chain is built from TRBV21-1 and TRBJ2-7; the table's D call, TRBD2, has no DNA check behind it. TRBV21-1 is a documented pseudogene. The CDR3 sequence is 19 residues long. This CDR3 is CASSSPYKRELIPRYEQYF. The CDR3 bases are TGTGCCAGCAGCTCGCCCTATAAGCGGGAGTTAATCCCGCGCTACGAGCAGTACTTC.

The chain combines TRBV5-4 with TRBJ1-3; D might be TRBD1 (5 bases). The V end was cut by 2 bases, the J end by 4 bases, with 13 bases between. Germline V lookup: CDR1 SGHNT, CDR2 YYREEE (reference sequence). The CDR3 is 15 residues long. The CDR3 sequence is CASSFKAGSGNTIYF. CDR3 nucleotide sequence: TGTGCCAGCAGCTTCAAAGCAGGGTCAGGAAACACCATATATTTT.

CDR3 sequence (DNA): TGTGCCAGCAGTGCTAGCGTCACCGGGGAGCTGTTTTTT. It translates to CASSASVTGELFF. J is TRBJ2-2 and V is TRBV6-4; D might be TRBD2 (6 bases). Trimming removed 4 bases from V and 4 bases from J, with 7 bases in between. The CDR3 contains 13 residues. The germline V gene encodes CDR1 MRHNA and CDR2 SNTAGT.

The chain uses TRBV11-2 and TRBJ1-6; D is perhaps TRBD1 (6 bases). Per the germline V gene, CDR1 is SGHAT and CDR2 is FQNNGV. Trimming removed 7 bases at V and 7 bases at J, with 17 bases between. The CDR3 is made up of 15 amino acids. CDR3 loop: CASTQGWGKNSPLHF. In DNA, the CDR3 is TGTGCCAGCACTCAGGGGTGGGGGAAAAATTCACCCCTCCACTTT. Drawing the rest from reference TRBV11-2 and TRBJ1-6, the complete variable domain is EAGVAQSPRYKIIEKRQSVAFWCNPISGHATLYWYQQILGQGPKLLIQFQNNGVVDDSQLPKDRFSAERLKGVDSTLKIQPAKLEDSAVYLCASTQGWGKNSPLHFGNGTRLTVT.

As concerns this clonotype: The limits of the CDR3 on the DNA are not certain, so only TCRdb's listed CDR3 is given. This sequence joins TRBV28 and TRBJ2-2; the table's D call, TRBD2, was not checked against the DNA. The CDR3 length is 16 residues, termini included. Germline-derived CDR1 and CDR2 are MDHEN and SYDVKM. CDR3: CASSSSSRGLTGELFF.

This clonotype was picked up a small number of times. This chain uses TRBV6-2 or TRBV6-3 with TRBJ2-5; 12 nucleotides align to TRBD2. The trim removed 6 bases at V and 5 bases at J, leaving 7 bases unmatched. The V gene's germline CDR1 is MNHEY and CDR2 SVGEGT. The CDR3 extends over 15 amino acids. The CDR3 region is CASSTTSGRRETQYF. In nucleotides, the CDR3 is TGTGCCAGCAGCACGACTAGCGGGAGACGCGAGACCCAGTACTTC.

The gene calls are TRBV6-2 or TRBV6-3 and TRBJ1-5; D remains ambiguous. CDR1 and CDR2 (germline): MNHEY, SVGEGT. This CDR3 has 16 residues. The V and J ends lost 0 bases and 7 bases respectively, with 16 bases between them. CDR3 in DNA: TGTGCCAGCAGTTACTCGACCTCGACGCGAGACCAGCCCCAGCATTTT. Encoded protein: CASSYSTSTRDQPQHF.

J is TRBJ1-5 and V is TRBV12-3 or TRBV12-4; TRBD1 is a possible D gene (5 bases). V was trimmed by 6 bases and J by 7 bases, leaving 19 bases between them. The CDR3 contains 15 residues. The CDR3 DNA reads TGTGCCAGCAGCCGTACGACAGACGGGCCGCAGCCCCAGCATTTT. Its translation is CASSRTTDGPQPQHF.

The rearrangement uses TRBV7-9 and TRBJ2-2; tentatively, D is TRBD1 (6 bases). Trimming took off 5 bases at V and 4 bases at J, with 14 bases between the two ends. The CDR3 is 15 amino acids. Germline lookup yields CDR1 SEHNR and CDR2 FQNEAQ (reference sequence). As DNA, the CDR3 is TGTGCCAGCAGCATCGGACAGTTTCCCACCGGGGAGCTGTTTTTT. This encodes CASSIGQFPTGELFF.

The count of this clonotype is one. A junction end diverges from the germline sequence, so it may reflect a read error. The gene calls are TRBV6-1 and TRBJ2-2; possible D gene TRBD2, 6 bases. From germline, CDR1 is MNHNS and CDR2 SASEGT. The CDR3 totals 14 residues. The CDR3 DNA reads as TGTGCCAGTACGGGACTGTCGAATACCGGGGAGCTGTTTTTT. It is translated as CASTGLSNTGELFF.

This sequence joins TRBV11-3 and TRBJ1-1; the match to TRBD1 covers 8 bases. Germline values: CDR1 SGHNT, CDR2 YENEEA. CDR3 length: 15 residues. V lost 4 bases and J lost 2; bases outside the gene matches: 6. The CDR3 region is CASSSTGAENTEAFF. In DNA, the CDR3 is TGTGCCAGCAGCTCGACAGGGGCCGAAAACACTGAAGCTTTCTTT.

This rearrangement joins TRBV27 to TRBJ1-6, with TRBD1 matching 8 bases. CDR3 length equals 16 residues. Losses at the gene ends were 2 bases for V and 6 bases for J; bases not matched to a gene: 6. The germline gives CDR1 MNHEY, CDR2 SMNVEV (reference sequence). CDR3 nucleotide sequence: TGTGCCAGCAGTTTAGGCACGGACAGGGCTAATTCACCCCTCCACTTT. Its translation: CASSLGTDRANSPLHF.

This clonotype was recorded a few times. The chain couples TRBV6-5 to TRBJ1-5, with D hard to call. Germline V gene data show CDR1 as MNHEY and CDR2 as SVGAGI. V lost 0 bases to trimming and J lost 7 bases, with 7 bases between them. CDR3 length: 13 residues. The CDR3 DNA reads as TGTGCCAGCAGTTACTCGGAGCGACAGCCCCAGCATTTT. Its protein product is CASSYSERQPQHF.

The chain has TRBV20-1 and TRBJ1-5, with D unresolved. CDR1 is DFQATT, CDR2 SNEGSKA, per germline (reference sequence). The CDR3 runs 15 residues. Between the trimmed V and J ends, which lost 1 base and 0 bases, there was a span of 10 bases. The CDR3 bases are TGCAGTGCTAGAGTTGGGTTCAATAGCAATCAGCCCCAGCATTTT. This translates into CSARVGFNSNQPQHF.

The J gene is TRBJ1-1, the V gene TRBV6-1; the D is unclear. V lost 6 bases, J lost 5 bases, and 22 bases lay in between. The CDR3 totals 16 residues. CDR1 and CDR2 (germline): MNHNS, SASEGT. Written as DNA, the CDR3 is TGTGCCAGCAGGCGTAACACTATGGGCGCCACGACTGAAGCTTTCTTT. Encoded protein: CASRRNTMGATTEAFF.

This clonotype was seen a few times. The chain is built from TRBV21-1 and TRBJ1-6. TRBV21-1 is shown as a pseudogene. This CDR3 has 19 residues. The CDR3 spells CASSKVSRPTRSYNSPLHF. The CDR3 DNA reads TGTGCCAGCAGCAAAGTAAGCAGGCCGACGAGATCCTATAATTCACCCCTCCACTTT.

The CDR3 region has the DNA TGCGCCAGCAGCCAGGACAGGGCTGATCATTCACCCCTCCACTTT. This encodes CASSQDRADHSPLHF. The chain couples TRBV4-3 to TRBJ1-6; 8 bases are a match to TRBD1. J was trimmed by 8 bases and V by 3 bases; bases with no gene match: 6. This CDR3 is 15 amino acids long. From germline, CDR1 is LGHNA and CDR2 YSLEER.

This chain connects TRBV7-2 to TRBJ1-2; D remains unclear. With 5 bases removed from V and 5 bases from J, the gap between germline ends came to 15 bases. The CDR3 covers 14 residues. Germline-derived CDR1 and CDR2 are SGHTA and FQGNSA. The CDR3 DNA sequence: TGTGCCAGCAGCCGATCTCAGGAAGTTTATGGCTACACCTTC. This sequence encodes CASSRSQEVYGYTF.

Within the sample, this clonotype is medium-sized. V usage is TRBV27 and J usage is TRBJ2-7; 10 bases map to TRBD1. There are 13 residues in the CDR3. Trimming took 7 bases from V and 3 from J; bases not matched to a gene: 3. Germline values: CDR1 MNHEY, CDR2 SMNVEV (reference sequence). CDR3 coding DNA: TGTGCCAGCACCGGGACAGGGGACTACGAGCAGTACTTC. Encoded protein: CASTGTGDYEQYF.

This chain connects TRBV30 to TRBJ1-1; D is ambiguous. Germline CDR1 reads GTSNPN; CDR2 reads SVGIG (reference sequence). This CDR3 is built from 11 residues. V lost 0 bases, J lost 4 bases, and 3 bases lay in between. The CDR3 region is CAWSVTTEAFF. DNA of the CDR3: TGTGCCTGGAGTGTAACCACTGAAGCTTTCTTT.

V gene TRBV7-2 combines with J gene TRBJ1-5; 10 positions agree with TRBD1. V lost 5 bases, J lost 2 bases, and 6 bases stayed unmatched. Germline CDR1 is SGHTA and CDR2 is FQGNSA. There are 16 residues in the CDR3. CDR3 in DNA: TGTGCCAGCAGCCGAGGGACAGGGGTGGGCAATCAGCCCCAGCATTTT. It is translated as CASSRGTGVGNQPQHF.

This clonotype has only a few counts. The rearrangement links TRBV7-2 to TRBJ1-2; 9 nucleotides line up with TRBD1. This CDR3 is built from 15 residues. The germline CDR1 and CDR2 sequences are SGHTA and FQGNSA. With V trimmed by 5 bases and J by 5 bases, 9 bases remained unmatched. The CDR3 DNA follows: TGTGCCAGCAGCCCACTAACCGGGACAGGGTATGGCTACACCTTC. Protein: CASSPLTGTGYGYTF.

The rearrangement links TRBV12-3 or TRBV12-4 to TRBJ2-3, with D possibly matching TRBD2 (7 bases). The CDR3 totals 16 residues. V shed 7 bases and J shed 3 bases, with 20 bases lying between them. CDR3 region: CASMRGGGKTTDTQYF. In DNA form, the CDR3 reads TGTGCCAGCATGCGCGGCGGGGGCAAGACAACAGATACGCAGTATTTT.

The CDR3 protein is CASSIGVNSYNEQFF. CDR3 DNA: TGTGCCAGTAGTATTGGCGTTAACTCCTACAATGAGCAGTTCTTC. The V and J genes are TRBV19 and TRBJ2-1; D not certain. Germline loops: CDR1 LNHDA, CDR2 SQIVND (reference sequence). With 3 bases removed from V and 0 bases from J, the gap between germline ends came to 9 bases. This CDR3 spans 15 amino acids.

V gene TRBV6-1 combines with J gene TRBJ2-7, with 13 bases matching TRBD2. Germline lookup yields CDR1 MNHNS and CDR2 SASEGT. This CDR3 comprises 16 residues. V shed 6 bases and J 4 bases; nucleotides not matched to a gene: 9. In DNA, the CDR3 is TGTGCCAGCAGACTCGGGACTAGCGGGATCGGGTACGAGCAGTACTTC. Translation: CASRLGTSGIGYEQYF.

V gene TRBV6-5 combines with J gene TRBJ2-7; TRBD2 aligns across 7 bases. The CDR3 has 13 residues. The V segment lost 4 bases and the J segment 2 bases; nucleotides outside the gene matches: 2. Germline V lookup: CDR1 MNHEY, CDR2 SVGAGI. The CDR3 sequence: CASSSLAAYEQYF. DNA for the CDR3: TGTGCCAGCAGTTCTCTAGCGGCCTACGAGCAGTACTTC.